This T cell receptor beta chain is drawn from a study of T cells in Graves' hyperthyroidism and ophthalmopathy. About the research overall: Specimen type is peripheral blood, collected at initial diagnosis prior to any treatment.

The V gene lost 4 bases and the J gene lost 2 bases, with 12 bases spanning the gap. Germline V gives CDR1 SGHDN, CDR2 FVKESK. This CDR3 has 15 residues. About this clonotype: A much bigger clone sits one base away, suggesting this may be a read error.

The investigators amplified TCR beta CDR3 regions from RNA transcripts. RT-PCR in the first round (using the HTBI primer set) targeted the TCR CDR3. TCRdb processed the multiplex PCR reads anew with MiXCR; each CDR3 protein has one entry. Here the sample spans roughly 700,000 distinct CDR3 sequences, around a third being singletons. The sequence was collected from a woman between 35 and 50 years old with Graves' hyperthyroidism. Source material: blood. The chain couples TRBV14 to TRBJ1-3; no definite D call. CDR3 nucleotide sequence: TGTGCCAGCAGCCGAGTCCCAGGTACTGGAAACACCATATATTTT. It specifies CASSRVPGTGNTIYF.